The rows below give T cell receptor beta chains drawn from one sample of a study of monozygotic twins with inflammatory bowel disease. Reprocessing the 5' RACE reads, TCRdb reports a single entry for every CDR3 protein and omits DNA. The sample includes some 450,000 distinct CDR3 sequences. The sequencing sample was made of blood. The source of these receptors is a human donor with ulcerative colitis or Crohn's disease, or a healthy co-twin of an affected twin (not recorded which). CDR3s include the opening cysteine and the closing phenylalanine or tryptophan.

TRBJ2-1	TRBV20-1	CSARVDTGREDYNEQFF
TRBJ2-2	TRBV30	CARRNTGELFF
TRBJ2-1	TRBV29-1	CSVSRQYNEQFF
TRBJ2-2	TRBV5-1	CASVDRSANTGELFF
TRBJ1-1	TRBV20-1	CSARPFTGISEAFF
TRBJ2-7	TRBV6-2/TRBV6-3	CASSGLANGYEQYF
TRBJ2-3	TRBV7-9	CASRPPGRSKDTQYF
TRBJ2-3	TRBV5-1	CASSGAGTTDTQYF
TRBJ2-1	TRBV20-1	CSARGAQSYNEQFF
TRBJ2-7	TRBV3-1	CASSIGAYEQYF
TRBJ2-5	TRBV5-6	CASSLFGTRYQETQYF
TRBJ1-2	TRBV7-2	CASSLGLEAWGYTF
TRBJ2-5	TRBV29-1	CSVGQLARETQYF
TRBJ2-7	TRBV28	CASSPPSSPFEQYF